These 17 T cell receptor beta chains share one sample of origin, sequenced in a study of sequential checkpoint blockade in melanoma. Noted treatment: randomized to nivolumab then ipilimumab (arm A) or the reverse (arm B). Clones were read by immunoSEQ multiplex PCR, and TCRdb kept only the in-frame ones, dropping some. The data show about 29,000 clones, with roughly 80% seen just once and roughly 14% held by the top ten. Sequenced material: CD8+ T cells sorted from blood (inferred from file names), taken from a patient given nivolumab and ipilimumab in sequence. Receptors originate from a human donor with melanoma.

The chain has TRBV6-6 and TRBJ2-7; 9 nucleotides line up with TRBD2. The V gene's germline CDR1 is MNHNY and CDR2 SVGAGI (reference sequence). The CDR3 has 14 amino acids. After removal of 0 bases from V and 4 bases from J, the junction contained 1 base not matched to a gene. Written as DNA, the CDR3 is TGTGCCAGCAGTTACTCGGGACTAGCATACGAGCAGTACTTC. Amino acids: CASSYSGLAYEQYF.

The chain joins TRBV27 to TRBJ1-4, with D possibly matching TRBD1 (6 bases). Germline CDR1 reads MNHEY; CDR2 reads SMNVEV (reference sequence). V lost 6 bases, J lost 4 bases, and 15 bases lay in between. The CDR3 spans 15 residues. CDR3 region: CASRIGQNINEKLFF. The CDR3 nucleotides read TGTGCCAGCAGAATCGGACAGAATATTAATGAAAAACTGTTTTTT.

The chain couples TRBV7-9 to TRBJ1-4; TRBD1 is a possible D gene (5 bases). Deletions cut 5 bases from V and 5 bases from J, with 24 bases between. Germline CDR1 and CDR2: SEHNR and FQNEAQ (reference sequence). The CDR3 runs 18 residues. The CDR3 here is CASSERDFTLPGNEKLFF. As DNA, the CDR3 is TGTGCCAGCAGCGAACGGGACTTTACTCTGCCGGGGAATGAAAAACTGTTTTTT.

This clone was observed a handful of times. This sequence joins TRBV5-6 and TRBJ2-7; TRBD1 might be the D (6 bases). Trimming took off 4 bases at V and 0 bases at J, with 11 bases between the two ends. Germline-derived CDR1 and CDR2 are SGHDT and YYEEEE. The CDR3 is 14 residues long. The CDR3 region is CASSRTGSSYEQYF. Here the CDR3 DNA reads TGTGCCAGCAGCCGTACAGGGAGCTCCTACGAGCAGTACTTC.

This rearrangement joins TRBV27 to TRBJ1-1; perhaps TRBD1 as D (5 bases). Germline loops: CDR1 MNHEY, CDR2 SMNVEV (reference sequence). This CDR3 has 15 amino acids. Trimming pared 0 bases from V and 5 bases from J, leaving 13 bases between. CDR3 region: CASSLSGSRGTEAFF. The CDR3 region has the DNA TGTGCCAGCAGTTTATCGGGATCCCGGGGGACTGAAGCTTTCTTT.

The CDR3 loop is CAISDASDEQYF. CDR3 coding DNA: TGTGCCATCAGTGACGCTAGTGACGAGCAGTACTTC. The chain links TRBV10-3 to TRBJ2-7; D not certain. CDR3 size: 12 residues. The V gene's germline CDR1 is ENHRY and CDR2 SYGVKD. Trimming removed 3 bases at V and 5 bases at J, with 8 bases between.

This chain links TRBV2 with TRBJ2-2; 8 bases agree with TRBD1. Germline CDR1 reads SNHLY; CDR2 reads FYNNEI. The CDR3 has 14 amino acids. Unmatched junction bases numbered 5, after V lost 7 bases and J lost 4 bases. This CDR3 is CASTGGEGTGELFF. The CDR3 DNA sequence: TGTGCCAGCACAGGGGGCGAGGGCACCGGGGAGCTGTTTTTT.

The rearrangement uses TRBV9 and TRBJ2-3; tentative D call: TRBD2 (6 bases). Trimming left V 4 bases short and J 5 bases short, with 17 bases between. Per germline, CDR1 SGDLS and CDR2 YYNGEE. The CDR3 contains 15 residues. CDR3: CASSPSGSEGDTQYF. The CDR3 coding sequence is TGTGCCAGCAGCCCGAGCGGGTCAGAGGGAGATACGCAGTATTTT.

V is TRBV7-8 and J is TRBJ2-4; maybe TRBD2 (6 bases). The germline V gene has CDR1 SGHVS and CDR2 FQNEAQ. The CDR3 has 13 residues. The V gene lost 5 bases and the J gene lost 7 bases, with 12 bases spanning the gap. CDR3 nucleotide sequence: TGTGCCAGCAGCGTCCTTGGGGGGAACATTCAGTACTTC. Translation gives CASSVLGGNIQYF.

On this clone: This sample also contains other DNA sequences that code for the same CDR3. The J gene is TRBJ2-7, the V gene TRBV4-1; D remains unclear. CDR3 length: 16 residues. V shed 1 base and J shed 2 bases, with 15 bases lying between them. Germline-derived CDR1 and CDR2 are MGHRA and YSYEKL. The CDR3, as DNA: TGCGCCAGCAGCCAAGTTTTGGCAGAGGTTACCTACGAGCAGTACTTC. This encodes CASSQVLAEVTYEQYF.

The CDR3 nucleotides read TGTGCCAGCAGTTACTCGATTGGAGTCATGAACACTGAAGCTTTCTTT. This gives the protein CASSYSIGVMNTEAFF. The chain employs TRBV6-5 and TRBJ1-1; the D is unclear. This CDR3 spans 16 amino acids. CDR1 and CDR2 from the germline V gene are MNHEY and SVGAGI. The V and J ends lost 0 bases and 0 bases respectively, with 11 bases between them.

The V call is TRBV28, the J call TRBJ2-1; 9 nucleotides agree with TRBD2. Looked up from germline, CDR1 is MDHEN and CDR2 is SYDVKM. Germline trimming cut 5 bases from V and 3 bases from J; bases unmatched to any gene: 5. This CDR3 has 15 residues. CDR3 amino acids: CASSPPSGDYNEQFF. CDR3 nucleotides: TGTGCCAGCAGTCCACCTAGCGGGGACTACAATGAGCAGTTCTTC.

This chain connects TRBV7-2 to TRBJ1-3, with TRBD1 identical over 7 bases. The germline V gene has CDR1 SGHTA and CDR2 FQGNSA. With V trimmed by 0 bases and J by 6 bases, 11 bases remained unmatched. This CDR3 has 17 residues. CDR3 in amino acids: CASSLAFRQGTINTIYF. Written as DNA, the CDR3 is TGTGCCAGCAGCTTAGCGTTTAGACAGGGAACAATAAACACCATATATTTT.

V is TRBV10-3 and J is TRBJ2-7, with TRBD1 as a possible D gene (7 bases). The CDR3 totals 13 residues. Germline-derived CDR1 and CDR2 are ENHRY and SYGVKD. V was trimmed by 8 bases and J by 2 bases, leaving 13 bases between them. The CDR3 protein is CAIGPGGTYEQYF. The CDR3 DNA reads TGTGCCATCGGCCCAGGGGGGACCTACGAGCAGTACTTC.

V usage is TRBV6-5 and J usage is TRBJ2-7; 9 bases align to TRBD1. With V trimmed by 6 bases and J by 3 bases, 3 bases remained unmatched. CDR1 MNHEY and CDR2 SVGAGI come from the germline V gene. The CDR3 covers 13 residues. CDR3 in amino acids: CASRSGQGYEQYF. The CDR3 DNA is TGTGCCAGCAGATCGGGACAGGGCTACGAGCAGTACTTC.

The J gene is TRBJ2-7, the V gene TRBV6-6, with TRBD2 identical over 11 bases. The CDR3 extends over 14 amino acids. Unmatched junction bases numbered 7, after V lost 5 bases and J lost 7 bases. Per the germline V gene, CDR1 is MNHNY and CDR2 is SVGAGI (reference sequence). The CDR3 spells CASSQLAGESEQYF. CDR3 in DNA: TGTGCCAGCAGTCAACTAGCGGGGGAGAGTGAGCAGTACTTC.

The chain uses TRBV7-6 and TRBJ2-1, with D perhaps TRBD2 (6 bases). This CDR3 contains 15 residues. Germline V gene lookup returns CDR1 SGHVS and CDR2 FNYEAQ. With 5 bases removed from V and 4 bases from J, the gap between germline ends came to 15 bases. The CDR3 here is CASSISGTAYNEQFF. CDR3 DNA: TGTGCCAGCAGCATATCCGGGACTGCATACAATGAGCAGTTCTTC.